The clone carrying this T cell receptor beta chain was counted between two and nine times. The target antigen is unknown. The CDR3 is made up of 13 amino acids. Germline V lookup: CDR1 SGHAT, CDR2 FQNNGV. Trimming left V 0 bases short and J 3 bases short, with 5 bases between. Treatment defined: some 20 received Ad26.COV2.S at low or high dose, single or two shots; roughly five received placebo; per-sample allocation not given. Samples came from day 63 after the first vaccine or placebo injection. The data belong to a study of Ad26.COV2.S vaccination and SARS-CoV-2 variants. Whole-study results and caveats: Reported post-vaccination CD8+ and CD4+ T cell responses to spike showed substantial breadth.

Clones were sequenced by immunoSEQ multiplex PCR, and TCRdb holds only the in-frame ones, with some missing. The data hold about 380,000 clones, with around 82% observed a single time. Sequenced material: peripheral blood, taken in a trial of Ad26.COV2.S vaccine versus placebo. V and J are TRBV11-2 and TRBJ1-1; D gene unclear. The sequence derives from a person between 18 and 65 years old who received the Ad26.COV2.S COVID-19 vaccine or a placebo. CDR3 nucleotides: TGTGCCAGCAGCTTAGAGCGTTACACTGAAGCTTTCTTT. This codes for CASSLERYTEAFF.